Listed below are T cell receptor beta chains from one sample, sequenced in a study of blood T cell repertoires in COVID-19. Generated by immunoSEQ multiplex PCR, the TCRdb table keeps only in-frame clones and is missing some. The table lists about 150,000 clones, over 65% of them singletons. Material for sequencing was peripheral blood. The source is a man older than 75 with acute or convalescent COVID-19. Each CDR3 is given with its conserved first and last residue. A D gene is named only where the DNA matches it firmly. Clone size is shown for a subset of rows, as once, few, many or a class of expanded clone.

CDR3aa: CASSTGVTDTQYF; CDR3nt: TGTGCCAGTAGCACGGGGGTCACAGATACGCAGTATTTT; v_gene: TRBV19; d_gene: .; j_gene: TRBJ2-3; abundance: .
CDR3aa: CASSPGQGPNYGYTF; CDR3nt: TGTGCCAGCAGCCCCGGACAGGGGCCTAACTATGGCTACACCTTC; v_gene: TRBV7-9; d_gene: TRBD1; j_gene: TRBJ1-2; abundance: .
CDR3aa: CASSLDNQGREQYF; CDR3nt: TGTGCCAGCAGCTTGGATAATCAGGGGCGGGAGCAGTACTTC; v_gene: TRBV5-8; d_gene: .; j_gene: TRBJ2-7; abundance: many
CDR3aa: CASSTPDRAYGYTF; CDR3nt: TGTGCCAGCAGTACCCCGGACAGGGCGTATGGCTACACCTTC; v_gene: TRBV28; d_gene: TRBD1; j_gene: TRBJ1-2; abundance: once
CDR3aa: CASSYEGRSEAFF; CDR3nt: TGTGCCAGCAGTTACGAGGGGAGGAGTGAAGCTTTCTTT; v_gene: TRBV6-2/TRBV6-3; d_gene: .; j_gene: TRBJ1-1; abundance: few
CDR3aa: CASSGLQGVSYYEQYF; CDR3nt: TGTGCCAGCAGTGGGCTACAGGGGGTCTCGTACTACGAGCAGTACTTC; v_gene: TRBV25-1; d_gene: TRBD1; j_gene: TRBJ2-7; abundance: .
CDR3aa: CATSASGQGVFGETQYF; CDR3nt: TGTGCCACCAGTGCCAGCGGACAGGGGGTTTTTGGAGAGACCCAGTACTTC; v_gene: TRBV24-1; d_gene: TRBD1; j_gene: TRBJ2-5; abundance: .
CDR3aa: CASQTGGNEKLFF; CDR3nt: TGTGCCAGCCAAACAGGGGGAAATGAAAAACTGTTTTTT; v_gene: TRBV28; d_gene: TRBD1; j_gene: TRBJ1-4; abundance: .
CDR3aa: CASSQESRYEQYF; CDR3nt: TGCGCCAGCAGCCAAGAGTCCCGCTACGAGCAGTACTTC; v_gene: TRBV4-1; d_gene: .; j_gene: TRBJ2-7; abundance: .
CDR3aa: CASSDMGQGHIYGYTF; CDR3nt: TGTGCCAGCAGTGATATGGGACAGGGGCATATCTATGGCTACACCTTC; v_gene: TRBV25-1; d_gene: TRBD1; j_gene: TRBJ1-2; abundance: .
CDR3aa: CASSLSFSPRGDTQYF; CDR3nt: TGTGCCAGCAGTTTATCCTTTTCTCCACGCGGAGATACGCAGTATTTT; v_gene: TRBV27; d_gene: .; j_gene: TRBJ2-3; abundance: .
CDR3aa: CASSITQGGETQYF; CDR3nt: TGTGCCAGTAGTATCACACAGGGCGGAGAGACCCAGTACTTC; v_gene: TRBV19; d_gene: .; j_gene: TRBJ2-5; abundance: .
CDR3aa: CASSQDGGGTTGEQYF; CDR3nt: TGTGCCAGCAGCCAAGATGGTGGCGGGACTACAGGGGAGCAGTACTTC; v_gene: TRBV4-2; d_gene: .; j_gene: TRBJ2-7; abundance: .
CDR3aa: CASSGRLSGEDETQYF; CDR3nt: TGTGCCAGCTCTGGCAGACTAAGCGGGGAGGATGAGACCCAGTACTTC; v_gene: TRBV18; d_gene: TRBD2; j_gene: TRBJ2-5; abundance: once
CDR3aa: CASSVNRGEAFF; CDR3nt: TGTGCCAGCAGCGTAAACAGGGGTGAAGCTTTCTTT; v_gene: TRBV7-8; d_gene: TRBD1; j_gene: TRBJ1-1; abundance: .
CDR3aa: CASRLTGRGYTF; CDR3nt: TGTGCCAGCCGGTTAACAGGGCGCGGCTACACCTTC; v_gene: TRBV13; d_gene: .; j_gene: TRBJ1-2; abundance: .
CDR3aa: CATSRGGQNYGYTF; CDR3nt: TGTGCCACCAGCAGAGGGGGACAGAACTATGGCTACACCTTC; v_gene: TRBV15; d_gene: TRBD1; j_gene: TRBJ1-2; abundance: .
CDR3aa: CASSLDRNTEAFF; CDR3nt: TGTGCCAGCAGCTTGGATCGGAACACTGAAGCTTTCTTT; v_gene: TRBV5-8; d_gene: .; j_gene: TRBJ1-1; abundance: .
CDR3aa: CASTVRGVGGYTF; CDR3nt: TGTGCCAGCACCGTCAGGGGCGTCGGTGGCTACACCTTC; v_gene: TRBV2; d_gene: .; j_gene: TRBJ1-2; abundance: many
CDR3aa: CASSSRSGANVLTF; CDR3nt: TGTGCCAGCAGCTCACGGTCTGGGGCCAACGTCCTGACTTTC; v_gene: TRBV7-6; d_gene: .; j_gene: TRBJ2-6; abundance: .
CDR3aa: CASSLTGATNEKLFF; CDR3nt: TGTGCCAGCTCACTGACAGGTGCAACTAATGAAAAACTGTTTTTT; v_gene: TRBV18; d_gene: .; j_gene: TRBJ1-4; abundance: .
CDR3aa: CATSDPGRRVETQYF; CDR3nt: TGTGCCACCAGTGACCCCGGCAGGCGGGTAGAGACCCAGTACTTC; v_gene: TRBV24-1; d_gene: .; j_gene: TRBJ2-5; abundance: .
CDR3aa: CASSRSNEQFF; CDR3nt: TGTGCCAGCAGCCGGAGCAATGAGCAGTTCTTC; v_gene: TRBV11-1; d_gene: .; j_gene: TRBJ2-1; abundance: once
CDR3aa: CASSPSGYYNEQFF; CDR3nt: TGCGCCAGCAGCCCTAGCGGATACTACAATGAGCAGTTCTTC; v_gene: TRBV4-1; d_gene: TRBD2; j_gene: TRBJ2-1; abundance: .
CDR3aa: CASSSKDRTGTDTQYF; CDR3nt: TGCGCCAGCAGCTCGAAGGACCGGACAGGGACGGATACGCAGTATTTT; v_gene: TRBV5-1; d_gene: TRBD1; j_gene: TRBJ2-3; abundance: .
CDR3aa: CASTTGISGNTIYF; CDR3nt: TGTGCCAGCACCACGGGAATCTCTGGAAACACCATATATTTT; v_gene: TRBV6-5; d_gene: .; j_gene: TRBJ1-3; abundance: .
CDR3aa: CASSLDYRAKDEQFF; CDR3nt: TGTGCCAGCAGCCTGGACTATCGAGCGAAGGATGAGCAGTTCTTC; v_gene: TRBV11-3; d_gene: .; j_gene: TRBJ2-1; abundance: .
CDR3aa: CATSDLGGLETQYF; CDR3nt: TGTGCCACCAGTGATCTAGGGGGCTTGGAGACCCAGTACTTC; v_gene: TRBV24-1; d_gene: TRBD1; j_gene: TRBJ2-5; abundance: .
CDR3aa: CASSQRTSLTGELFF; CDR3nt: TGTGCCAGCAGCCAAAGGACTAGCCTAACCGGGGAGCTGTTTTTT; v_gene: TRBV3-1/TRBV3-2; d_gene: TRBD2; j_gene: TRBJ2-2; abundance: .
CDR3aa: CASSQGPRAGGTDTQYF; CDR3nt: TGTGCCAGCAGTCAGGGGCCTCGGGCGGGGGGCACAGATACGCAGTATTTT; v_gene: TRBV27; d_gene: .; j_gene: TRBJ2-3; abundance: .
CDR3aa: CASSKTGVETQYF; CDR3nt: TGTGCCAGTAGTAAGACAGGGGTAGAGACCCAGTACTTC; v_gene: TRBV19; d_gene: TRBD1; j_gene: TRBJ2-5; abundance: .
CDR3aa: CASSLEVDVRGTDTQYF; CDR3nt: TGCGCCAGCAGCCTAGAGGTAGACGTTCGGGGTACAGATACGCAGTATTTT; v_gene: TRBV4-3; d_gene: .; j_gene: TRBJ2-3; abundance: .
CDR3aa: CASSHRGPQHF; CDR3nt: TGTGCCAGCAGTCACCGGGGGCCCCAGCATTTT; v_gene: TRBV12-3/TRBV12-4; d_gene: .; j_gene: TRBJ1-5; abundance: .
CDR3aa: CASSSRGGRGISEAFF; CDR3nt: TGTGCCAGTAGTTCCAGAGGCGGCAGGGGAATCTCTGAAGCTTTCTTT; v_gene: TRBV19; d_gene: .; j_gene: TRBJ1-1; abundance: few
CDR3aa: CASSERTGGNEKLFF; CDR3nt: TGTGCCAGCAGTGAGAGGACAGGAGGGAATGAAAAACTGTTTTTT; v_gene: TRBV2; d_gene: TRBD1; j_gene: TRBJ1-4; abundance: .
CDR3aa: CASSLGVQGSGNTIYF; CDR3nt: TGTGCCAGCAGTTTAGGTGTTCAGGGGTCTGGAAACACCATATATTTT; v_gene: TRBV27; d_gene: .; j_gene: TRBJ1-3; abundance: once
CDR3aa: CASSSGQGNTIYF; CDR3nt: TGTGCCAGCAGCTCCGGACAGGGAAACACCATATATTTT; v_gene: TRBV7-8; d_gene: .; j_gene: TRBJ1-3; abundance: .
CDR3aa: CASSPGQAYNSPLHF; CDR3nt: TGTGCCAGCAGCCCGGGACAGGCGTATAATTCACCCCTCCACTTT; v_gene: TRBV7-9; d_gene: TRBD1; j_gene: TRBJ1-6; abundance: few
CDR3aa: CASSLGITSQETQYF; CDR3nt: TGTGCCAGCAGCTTAGGAATCACCAGTCAAGAGACCCAGTACTTC; v_gene: TRBV11-2; d_gene: .; j_gene: TRBJ2-5; abundance: .
CDR3aa: CASSLGGGSSYEQYF; CDR3nt: TGTGCCAGCAGCTTAGGGGGGGGGAGCTCCTACGAGCAGTACTTC; v_gene: TRBV11-3; d_gene: TRBD2; j_gene: TRBJ2-7; abundance: .
CDR3aa: CASSLGGQGINQPQHF; CDR3nt: TGTGCCAGCAGCCTGGGGGGACAGGGGATCAATCAGCCCCAGCATTTT; v_gene: TRBV5-6; d_gene: TRBD1; j_gene: TRBJ1-5; abundance: .
CDR3aa: CASSGRTSGVQETQYF; CDR3nt: TGTGCCAGCAGTGGGAGGACTAGCGGGGTTCAAGAGACCCAGTACTTC; v_gene: TRBV25-1; d_gene: TRBD2; j_gene: TRBJ2-5; abundance: .
CDR3aa: CASSQEGQNRPQHF; CDR3nt: TGTGCCAGCAGCCAAGAGGGGCAGAATCGACCCCAGCATTTT; v_gene: TRBV4-2; d_gene: .; j_gene: TRBJ1-5; abundance: .
CDR3aa: CASSRRQGAVEGYTF; CDR3nt: TGTGCCAGCAGTCGAAGACAGGGGGCAGTTGAGGGCTACACCTTC; v_gene: TRBV7-9; d_gene: TRBD1; j_gene: TRBJ1-2; abundance: few
CDR3aa: CASSPPSINEKLFF; CDR3nt: TGTGCCAGCTCACCACCTAGCATTAATGAAAAACTGTTTTTT; v_gene: TRBV18; d_gene: .; j_gene: TRBJ1-4; abundance: .
CDR3aa: CATSDPSRVEAFF; CDR3nt: TGTGCCACCAGTGACCCGAGCAGGGTTGAAGCTTTCTTT; v_gene: TRBV24-1; d_gene: .; j_gene: TRBJ1-1; abundance: once
CDR3aa: CASSRQGREKLFF; CDR3nt: TGTGCCAGCAGCAGACAGGGTAGGGAAAAACTGTTTTTT; v_gene: TRBV7-2; d_gene: TRBD1; j_gene: TRBJ1-4; abundance: .
CDR3aa: CASCARTGDCYGYTF; CDR3nt: TGTGCCAGCTGTGCGCGGACAGGGGATTGCTATGGCTACACCTTC; v_gene: TRBV28; d_gene: TRBD1; j_gene: TRBJ1-2; abundance: .
CDR3aa: CASRKDWSQETQYF; CDR3nt: TGTGCCAGTAGGAAGGACTGGAGTCAAGAGACCCAGTACTTC; v_gene: TRBV19; d_gene: .; j_gene: TRBJ2-5; abundance: .
CDR3aa: CASSPRLNKANYGYTF; CDR3nt: TGTGCCAGCAGCCCACGACTCAACAAGGCGAACTATGGCTACACCTTC; v_gene: TRBV5-4; d_gene: .; j_gene: TRBJ1-2; abundance: many
CDR3aa: CASRHNPGGSSYEQYF; CDR3nt: TGCGCCAGCAGGCACAATCCAGGAGGCAGCTCCTACGAGCAGTACTTC; v_gene: TRBV5-1; d_gene: .; j_gene: TRBJ2-7; abundance: .
CDR3aa: CASSRDRVYGYTF; CDR3nt: TGTGCCAGCAGCCGGGACAGGGTTTATGGCTACACCTTC; v_gene: TRBV12-3/TRBV12-4; d_gene: TRBD1; j_gene: TRBJ1-2; abundance: few
CDR3aa: CASSGASVGNEQFF; CDR3nt: TGTGCCAGCAGCGGGGCTTCTGTTGGGAATGAGCAGTTCTTC; v_gene: TRBV7-9; d_gene: .; j_gene: TRBJ2-1; abundance: .
CDR3aa: CASSLDRAETQYF; CDR3nt: TGTGCCAGCAGCTTGGACAGGGCAGAGACCCAGTACTTC; v_gene: TRBV5-8; d_gene: .; j_gene: TRBJ2-5; abundance: .
CDR3aa: CASSLNTGPLYGYTF; CDR3nt: TGTGCCAGCAGCTTAAATACAGGCCCCCTATATGGCTACACCTTC; v_gene: TRBV11-2; d_gene: .; j_gene: TRBJ1-2; abundance: .
CDR3aa: CAWSLMPRANEKLFF; CDR3nt: TGTGCCTGGAGTCTAATGCCTAGAGCTAATGAAAAACTGTTTTTT; v_gene: TRBV30; d_gene: .; j_gene: TRBJ1-4; abundance: .
CDR3aa: CASSLVRDRGRDEQFF; CDR3nt: TGCGCCAGCAGCTTAGTCCGGGACAGGGGGCGGGATGAGCAGTTCTTC; v_gene: TRBV5-1; d_gene: TRBD1; j_gene: TRBJ2-1; abundance: .
CDR3aa: CAWSGGVRTDTQYF; CDR3nt: TGTGCCTGGAGTGGGGGGGTTCGCACAGATACGCAGTATTTT; v_gene: TRBV30; d_gene: .; j_gene: TRBJ2-3; abundance: .
CDR3aa: CASESMVDRNTDTQYF; CDR3nt: TGTGCCAGCGAAAGCATGGTCGACAGGAACACAGATACGCAGTATTTT; v_gene: TRBV2; d_gene: .; j_gene: TRBJ2-3; abundance: .